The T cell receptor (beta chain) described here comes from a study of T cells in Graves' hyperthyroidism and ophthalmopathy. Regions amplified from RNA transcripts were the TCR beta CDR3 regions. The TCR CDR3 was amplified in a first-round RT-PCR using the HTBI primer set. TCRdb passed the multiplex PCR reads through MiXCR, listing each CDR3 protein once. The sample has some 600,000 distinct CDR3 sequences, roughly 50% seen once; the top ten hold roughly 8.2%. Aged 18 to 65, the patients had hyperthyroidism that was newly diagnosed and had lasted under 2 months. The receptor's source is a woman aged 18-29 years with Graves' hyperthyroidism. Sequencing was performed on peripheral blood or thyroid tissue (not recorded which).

In DNA, the CDR3 is TGCAGCTCCCGCTTTGGGGGTAACACCGGGGAGCTGTTTTTT. Translating it yields CSSRFGGNTGELFF. V usage is TRBV29-1 and J usage is TRBJ2-2; either TRBD1 or TRBD2 may fit D (5 bases each). The CDR3 totals 14 residues. CDR1 and CDR2 (germline): SQVTM, ANQGSEA. The V and J ends lost 8 bases and 2 bases respectively, with 15 bases between them.